These T cell receptor beta chains were read from a single sample in a study of T-cell memory formation after mild COVID-19. TCRdb processed the 5' RACE reads anew with MiXCR; each CDR3 protein has one entry. The sample holds hundreds of thousands of distinct CDR3 sequences, 20% to 30% seen once. Sequenced input: PBMCs or a T cell subset sorted from them (not recorded which). The receptors here all came from an adult woman who had mild COVID-19 (a few samples of this study predate the infection). Cell type and time point are not known. The CDR3 runs from the conserved cysteine through the conserved F or W. The order of the fields is clone size, J gene, V gene, D gene, CDR3 DNA, CDR3 protein. The D gene is left open where the match is weak. For some rows the clone size is stated as once, few or many, or as a class when expanded; others skip it.

few TRBJ1-1 TRBV7-8 - TGTGCCAGCAGCCGCCTCATGAACACTGAAGCTTTCTTT CASSRLMNTEAFF
- TRBJ1-1 TRBV3-1 - TGTACCAGCAGGGCCTCCATCGGGGTCAACACTGAAGCTTTCTTT CTSRASIGVNTEAFF
- TRBJ2-7 TRBV14 TRBD1 TGTGCCAGCAGCCAACCGGGACAGGGGGCGCACGAGCAGTACTTC CASSQPGQGAHEQYF
once TRBJ2-2 TRBV11-2 TRBD2 TGTGCCAGCAGCCCCGTTCGGGGGGGGGCCTCGAACACCGGGGAGCTGTTTTTT CASSPVRGGASNTGELFF
- TRBJ2-7 TRBV24-1 - TGTGCCACCAGTGACAGGGGAGGGGTGAACGAGCAGTACTTC CATSDRGGVNEQYF
many TRBJ2-6 TRBV7-3 - TGTGCCAGCAGCCCCAGCTCTGGGGCCAACGTCCTGACTTTC CASSPSSGANVLTF
once TRBJ2-1 TRBV30 - TGTGCCTGGAGCAGGCAGGGTCGAAATGAGCAGTTCTTC CAWSRQGRNEQFF
many TRBJ2-1 TRBV5-1 TRBD1 TGCGCCAGCAGCCCACGGGACAGAACCACCTACCTGGGCTCCTACAATGAGCAGTTCTTC CASSPRDRTTYLGSYNEQFF
many TRBJ2-2 TRBV9 - TGTGCCAGCAGCGTAACCGTGGGCGCCGGGGAGCTGTTTTTT CASSVTVGAGELFF
few TRBJ2-2 TRBV21-1 - TGTGCCAGCATCCACCCTGCCGGGACAGGGAACACCGGGGAGCTGTTTTTT CASIHPAGTGNTGELFF
few TRBJ2-1 TRBV5-4 - TGTGCCAGCAGCTTGGCCGAACCTGGAGGGGGTAATGAGCAGTTCTTC CASSLAEPGGGNEQFF
- TRBJ1-1 TRBV12-3/TRBV12-4 TRBD1 TGTGCCAGCAGGGACAGGGACATCACTGAAGCTTTCTTT CASRDRDITEAFF
- TRBJ2-2 TRBV7-6 TRBD1 TGTGCCAGCAGCCCCCGGACAGGGAACGGGGAGCTGTTTTTT CASSPRTGNGELFF
- TRBJ2-7 TRBV4-1 TRBD1 TGCGCCAGCAGGCGGACAGGGGACTCCTACGAGCAGTACTTC CASRRTGDSYEQYF
- TRBJ1-1 TRBV9 - TGTGCCAGCAGCGACGAGGCGGAATTTCAAGCTTTCTTT CASSDEAEFQAFF
- TRBJ2-1 TRBV7-3 TRBD2 TGTGCCAGCAGGGGCGGGTCGCTAGCGGAGTCGGATGAGCAGTTCTTC CASRGGSLAESDEQFF
few TRBJ1-4 TRBV5-1 TRBD1 TGCGCCAGCAGCACACAGGGGGCCGGTGAAAAACTGTTTTTT CASSTQGAGEKLFF
few TRBJ2-7 TRBV20-1 - TGCAGTGCAAATCCCCTCGGGGGTCTAGCCTACGAGCAGTACTTC CSANPLGGLAYEQYF
- TRBJ2-1 TRBV5-1 - TGCGCCAGCAGCTTGGCCTTCGGTGAGCAGTTCTTC CASSLAFGEQFF
few TRBJ1-6 TRBV9 - TGTGCCAGCAGCGCCTCACCACAACTAGGGCGGGACCTCCGTCTCCACTTT CASSASPQLGRDLRLHF
few TRBJ1-5 TRBV7-8 - TGTGCCAGCAGCTTTTACAGGGTTCGCAATCAGCCCCAGCATTTT CASSFYRVRNQPQHF
- TRBJ1-5 TRBV10-3 - TGTGCCATCAGCTTAGACACTTATCAGCCCCAGCATTTT CAISLDTYQPQHF
- TRBJ2-7 TRBV11-3 - TGTGCCAGCAGCTCCTCCGGCCGGAGGTGGTCCGAGCAGTACTTC CASSSSGRRWSEQYF
- TRBJ2-1 TRBV2 - TGTGCCAGCAGTGGGCGGACCTCCTACAATGAGCAGTTCTTC CASSGRTSYNEQFF
few TRBJ2-1 TRBV12-3/TRBV12-4 - TGTGCCAGCAGTTTAGGATTTCAGGATGAGCAGTTCTTC CASSLGFQDEQFF